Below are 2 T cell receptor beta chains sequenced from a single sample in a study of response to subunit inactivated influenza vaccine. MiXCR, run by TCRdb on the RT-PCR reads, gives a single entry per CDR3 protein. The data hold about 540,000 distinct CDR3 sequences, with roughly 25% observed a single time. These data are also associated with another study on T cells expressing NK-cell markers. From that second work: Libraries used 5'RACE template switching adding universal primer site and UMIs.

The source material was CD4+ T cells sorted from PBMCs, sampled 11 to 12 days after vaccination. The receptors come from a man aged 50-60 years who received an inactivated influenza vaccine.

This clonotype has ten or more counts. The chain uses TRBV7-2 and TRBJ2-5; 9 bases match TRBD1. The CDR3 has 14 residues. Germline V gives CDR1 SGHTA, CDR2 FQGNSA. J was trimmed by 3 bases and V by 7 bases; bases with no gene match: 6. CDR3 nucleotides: TGTGCCAGCAACTCCGGGACAGGGAAAGAGACCCAGTACTTC. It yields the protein CASNSGTGKETQYF.

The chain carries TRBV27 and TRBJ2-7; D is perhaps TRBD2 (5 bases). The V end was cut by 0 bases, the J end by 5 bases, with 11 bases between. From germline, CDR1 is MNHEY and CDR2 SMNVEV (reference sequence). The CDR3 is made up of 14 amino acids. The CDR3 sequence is CASSLSPAADEQYF. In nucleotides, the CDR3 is TGTGCCAGCAGTTTATCGCCAGCGGCGGACGAGCAGTACTTC.